The 9 T cell receptor beta chains presented below share a single source sample, sequenced in a study of CD4 T cells in relation to SARS-CoV-2 and coronaviruses. Unexposed donor CD4+ T cells date from about 2011-2019, before the COVID-19 pandemic. CD4+ T cells were isolated from the cells after 10 days of culture. Some clones are missing from TCRdb's copy, which holds only in-frame ones; the method was immunoSEQ multiplex PCR. The sample includes around 25,000 clones, roughly 80% of them seen just once. The antigens of these receptors remain unknown. Sequenced sample: CD4+ T cells from PBMCs, cultured in vitro. These receptors were taken from a human donor in good health.

This chain uses TRBV9 with TRBJ1-5, with D hard to call. Per germline, CDR1 SGDLS and CDR2 YYNGEE. Trimming cost V 3 bases and J 4 bases, with 8 bases left between them. This CDR3 comprises 13 residues. CDR3 nucleotide sequence: TGTGCCAGCAGCGAGGGCCCTAATCAGCCCCAGCATTTT. This codes for CASSEGPNQPQHF.

V gene TRBV7-2 combines with J gene TRBJ2-5; the D is unclear. CDR1 and CDR2 from the germline V gene are SGHTA and FQGNSA. Trimming took off 3 bases at V and 9 bases at J, with 11 bases between the two ends. The CDR3 contains 12 residues. The CDR3 loop is CASSFLLRSQYF. CDR3 coding DNA: TGTGCCAGCAGCTTTTTGCTAAGATCCCAGTACTTC.

The table lists this clone with a count of one. The genes are TRBV4-3 and TRBJ1-2; the match to TRBD1 covers 9 bases. The CDR3 spans 16 residues. From germline, CDR1 is LGHNA and CDR2 YSLEER. J was trimmed by 7 bases and V by 0 bases; bases with no gene match: 9. The CDR3 sequence: CASSQDFTGGAFGYTF. The CDR3 coding sequence is TGCGCCAGCAGCCAAGATTTTACAGGGGGCGCTTTTGGCTACACCTTC.

By share, this clone ranks as medium-sized (0.01 to 0.1%). V is TRBV18 and J is TRBJ1-1; 7 bases are a match to TRBD1. This CDR3 is 15 amino acids long. V gave up 5 bases and J gave up 2 bases; unmatched junction bases: 8. Germline V gene sequence: CDR1 KGHSH, CDR2 LQKENI. CDR3 sequence (DNA): TGTGCCAGCTCAACCCAACAGGGGCCCAACACTGAAGCTTTCTTT. As protein: CASSTQQGPNTEAFF.

The chain joins TRBV3-1 (or the pseudogene TRBV3-2) to TRBJ2-5, with D possibly being TRBD2 (6 bases). Deletions cut 0 bases from V and 2 bases from J, with 10 bases between. The CDR3 has 15 residues. Germline loops: CDR1 LGHDT, CDR2 YNNKEL (reference sequence). CDR3 DNA sequence: TGTGCCAGCAGCCAAGAACCCGGACTACAAGAGACCCAGTACTTC. Encoded protein: CASSQEPGLQETQYF.

The rearrangement joins TRBV12-1 to TRBJ2-7; the D call of TRBD1 is as the table states it, not checked on the DNA. TRBV12-1 is a known pseudogene. The CDR3 spans 16 residues. CDR3: CASSFYFWASSYEQYF. In DNA, the CDR3 is TGTGCCAGCAGCTTTTATTTTTGGGCGAGCTCCTACGAGCAGTACTTC.

The chain uses TRBV27 and TRBJ1-6; D is unclear. Trimming took off 6 bases at V and 7 bases at J, with 16 bases between the two ends. CDR1 and CDR2 from the germline V gene are MNHEY and SMNVEV (reference sequence). The CDR3 is 15 amino acids. The CDR3 is CASSYNSFSNSPLHF. CDR3 bases: TGTGCCAGCAGCTATAACAGTTTTAGCAATTCACCCCTCCACTTT.

The gene calls are TRBV7-9 and TRBJ1-2; perhaps TRBD1 as D (6 bases). The CDR3 is made up of 15 amino acids. CDR1 is SEHNR, CDR2 FQNEAQ, per germline (reference sequence). V shed 1 base and J shed 1 base, with 10 bases lying between them. In DNA form, the CDR3 reads TGTGCCAGCAGCTTAGTGGGACACCATAACTATGGCTACACCTTC. Translation: CASSLVGHHNYGYTF.

The gene calls are TRBV7-9 and TRBJ1-4; D call uncertain. Trimming removed 1 base from V and 3 bases from J, with 6 bases in between. The CDR3 covers 14 residues. CDR1 and CDR2 from the germline V gene are SEHNR and FQNEAQ (reference sequence). CDR3 DNA sequence: TGTGCCAGCAGCTTAGTTGGATCTAATGAAAAACTGTTTTTT. Encoded protein: CASSLVGSNEKLFF.